The entry below gives a single T cell receptor beta chain sequence along with its context. This sample is drawn from a study of blood T cell repertoires in COVID-19. This table comes from immunoSEQ multiplex PCR, and its TCRdb copy is limited to in-frame clones, with some not included. The data show 45,000 to 50,000 clones, with less than 90% seen just once and around 10% held by the top ten. V shed 2 bases and J shed 3 bases, with 6 bases lying between them. There are 13 residues in the CDR3. CDR1 and CDR2 (germline): SGHAT, FQNNGV. The source of this sequence is a human donor in a cohort sampled during active COVID-19. The V call is TRBV11-2, the J call TRBJ2-3, with a possible D match to TRBD1 (6 bases). The sequencing sample was made of peripheral blood. CDR3 DNA: TGTGCCAGCAGCTTACAGGGGACAGATACGCAGTATTTT. This sequence encodes CASSLQGTDTQYF.